This T cell receptor beta chain was obtained from a study of T-cell reconstitution after alpha-beta-depleted transplantation in children. This CDR3 comprises 14 residues. V lost 3 bases, J lost 4 bases, and 9 bases lay in between. Germline CDR1 and CDR2: KGHDR and SFDVKD. Findings and limits, study-wide: It was reported that alpha-beta T cells came from several hundred expanded graft clones (about two months after transplant). Where some patients showed high TCRbeta diversity at day 60, it came from recipient T cells and thymic progenitors that had survived.

This clonotype was seen at least ten times. Its antigen is not known. This sample's TCRbeta library carried unique molecular identifier barcodes. TCRdb ran MiXCR on the PCR reads and lists one entry per CDR3 protein. Here the sample spans 130,000 to 150,000 distinct CDR3 sequences, about 9% being singletons. V gene TRBV24-1 combines with J gene TRBJ1-5, with D hard to call. The clonotype originates from a female patient aged 2-15 years who had a stem cell transplant for congenital amegakaryocytic thrombocytopenia, so the T cells may come from the graft donor. Sequencing was performed on PBMCs, mostly from graft donor cells, taken 180 days after TCRalphabeta/CD19-depleted stem cell transplant. In DNA, the CDR3 is TGTGCCACCAGTGATCCTGGGAAAAATCAGCCCCAGCATTTT. Amino acid sequence: CATSDPGKNQPQHF.